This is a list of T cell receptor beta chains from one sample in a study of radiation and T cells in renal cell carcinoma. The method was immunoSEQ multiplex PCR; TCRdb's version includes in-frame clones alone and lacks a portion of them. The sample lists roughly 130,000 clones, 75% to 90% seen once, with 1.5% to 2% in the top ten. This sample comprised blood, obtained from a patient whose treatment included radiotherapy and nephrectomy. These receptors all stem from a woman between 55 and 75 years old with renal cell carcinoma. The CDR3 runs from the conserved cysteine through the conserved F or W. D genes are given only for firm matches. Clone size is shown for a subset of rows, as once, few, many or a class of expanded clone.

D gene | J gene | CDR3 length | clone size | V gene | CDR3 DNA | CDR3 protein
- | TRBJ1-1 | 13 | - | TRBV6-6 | TGTGCCAGCAGTCGGGAGTTCAACACTGAAGCTTTCTTT | CASSREFNTEAFF
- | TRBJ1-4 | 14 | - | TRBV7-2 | TGTGCCAGCAGCCCGGACGGTACTAATGAAAAACTGTTTTTT | CASSPDGTNEKLFF
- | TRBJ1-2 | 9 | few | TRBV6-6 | TGTGCAGGGGCGGATGGCTACACCTTC | CAGADGYTF
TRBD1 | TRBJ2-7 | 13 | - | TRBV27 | TGTGCCAGCAGTTTTGACAGGGGCTACGAGCAGTACTTC | CASSFDRGYEQYF
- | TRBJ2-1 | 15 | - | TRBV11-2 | TGTGCCAGCAGCTTAATCGGGGGGCTAAGCAATGAGCAGTTCTTC | CASSLIGGLSNEQFF
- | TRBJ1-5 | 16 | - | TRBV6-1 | TGTGCCAGCAGTGAAGATTCATATCTCAGCAATCAGCCCCAGCATTTT | CASSEDSYLSNQPQHF
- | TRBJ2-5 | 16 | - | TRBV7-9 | TGTGCCAGCAGCCCCCCCCTTAGAACTGCCCAAGAGACCCAGTACTTC | CASSPPLRTAQETQYF
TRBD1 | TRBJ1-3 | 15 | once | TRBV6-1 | TGTGCCAGCAGTGGGACAGGTATATCTGGAAACACCATATATTTT | CASSGTGISGNTIYF
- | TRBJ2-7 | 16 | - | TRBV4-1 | TGCGCCAGCAGCCAAGATGGGGCAGGGATACTTTACGAGCAGTACTTC | CASSQDGAGILYEQYF
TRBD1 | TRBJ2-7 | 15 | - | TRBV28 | TGTGCCAGCAGCCTAGGAGACAGGGTTGCCTACGAGCAGTACTTC | CASSLGDRVAYEQYF
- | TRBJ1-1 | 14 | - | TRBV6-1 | TGTGCCAGCAGTCAAGACCCTGGGGGGACTGAAGCTTTCTTT | CASSQDPGGTEAFF
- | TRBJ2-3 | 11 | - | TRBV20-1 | TGCAGTGCTAGTGGGCAAGATACGCAGTATTTT | CSASGQDTQYF
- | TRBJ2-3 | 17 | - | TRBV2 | TGTGCCAGCAGCTATCGATATGGGCTGCCCACCCCAGATACGCAGTATTTT | CASSYRYGLPTPDTQYF
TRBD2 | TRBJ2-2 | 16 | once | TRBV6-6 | TGTGCCAGCAGTCCCCGGACTAGCGGGAGTGCCGGGGAGCTGTTTTTT | CASSPRTSGSAGELFF
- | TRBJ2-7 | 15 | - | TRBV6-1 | TGTGCCAGCAGTGATGGAGTAGCGGTATCCTACGAGCAGTACTTC | CASSDGVAVSYEQYF
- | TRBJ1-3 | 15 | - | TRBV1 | TGCACCAGCAGCCTTTGGGAGGTGGCTGGAAACACCATATATTTT | CTSSLWEVAGNTIYF
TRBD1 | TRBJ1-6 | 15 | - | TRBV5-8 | TGTGCCACCAGAAACAGGGGATTAGTTGGATCACCCCTCCACTTT | CATRNRGLVGSPLHF
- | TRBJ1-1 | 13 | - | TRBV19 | TGTGCCAGTAGTTTTCTTTCACGGACGGGGGCTTTCTTT | CASSFLSRTGAFF
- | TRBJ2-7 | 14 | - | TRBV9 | TGTGCCAGCAGCGTAGGAGGAGGGAACTACGAGCAGTACTTC | CASSVGGGNYEQYF
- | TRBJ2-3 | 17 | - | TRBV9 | TGTGCCAGCAGCGTAGCTCGGGGCCGCGTCGGCACAGATACGCAGTATTTT | CASSVARGRVGTDTQYF
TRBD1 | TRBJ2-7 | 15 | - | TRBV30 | TGTGCCTGGAGTGTAGGGACAGGGGGCGGGAACGAGCAGTACTTC | CAWSVGTGGGNEQYF
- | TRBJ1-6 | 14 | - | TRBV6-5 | TGTGCCAGCAGTTACGGCCCAGGACGGTCACCCCTCCACTTT | CASSYGPGRSPLHF
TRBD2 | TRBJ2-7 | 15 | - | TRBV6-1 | TGTGCCAGCACTCGGACTAGCGGGGTCAACTACGAGCAGTACTTC | CASTRTSGVNYEQYF
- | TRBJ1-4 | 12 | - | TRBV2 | TGTGCCAGCAGACAGAATGTTGAAAAACTGTTTTTT | CASRQNVEKLFF
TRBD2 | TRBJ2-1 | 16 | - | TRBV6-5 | TGTGCCAGCAGTTATTCCAGCGGGGGCCGGCACAATGAGCAGTTCTTC | CASSYSSGGRHNEQFF
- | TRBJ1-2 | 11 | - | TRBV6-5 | TGTGCCAGCGGAGGGAGCTATGGCTACACCTTC | CASGGSYGYTF
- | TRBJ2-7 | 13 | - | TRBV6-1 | TGTGCCAGCAGTGAACCGGCAGCCTACGAGCAGTACTTC | CASSEPAAYEQYF
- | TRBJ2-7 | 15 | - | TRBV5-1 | TGCGCCAGCAGCTTGGAAGTTGGTAACTCCTACGAGCAGTACTTC | CASSLEVGNSYEQYF
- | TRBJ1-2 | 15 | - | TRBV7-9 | TGTGCCAGCAGCTACTCGGCGGGCAGTCGCTATGGCTACACCTTC | CASSYSAGSRYGYTF
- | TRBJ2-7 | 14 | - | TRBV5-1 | TGCGCCAGCACCTCGCTTGTAGGGGGTATCGAGCAGTACTTC | CASTSLVGGIEQYF
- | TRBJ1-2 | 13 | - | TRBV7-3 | TGTGCCAGCAGCGAACGATTCAAGGATGGCTACACCTTC | CASSERFKDGYTF
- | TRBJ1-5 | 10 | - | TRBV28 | TGTGCCAGCGGCGGTCAGCCCCAGCATTTT | CASGGQPQHF
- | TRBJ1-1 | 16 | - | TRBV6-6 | TGTGCCAGCAGTTATTCAATAGAAAGGGTGTCCACTGAAGCTTTCTTT | CASSYSIERVSTEAFF
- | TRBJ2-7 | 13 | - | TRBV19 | TGTGCCAGTAGGGAGGCGGCCGCCTACGAGCAGTACTTC | CASREAAAYEQYF
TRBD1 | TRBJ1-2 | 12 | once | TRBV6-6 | TGTGCCAGCAGGACAGGGGGCGGTGGCTACACCTTC | CASRTGGGGYTF
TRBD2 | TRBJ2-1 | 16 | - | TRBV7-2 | TGTGCCTTCCGACCTCCGGGACTAGCGGCCTACAATGAGCAGTTCTTC | CAFRPPGLAAYNEQFF
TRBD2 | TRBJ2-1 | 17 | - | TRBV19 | TGTGCCAGTAGTATAGTACTCCCCAGCGGGGGTTACAATGAGCAGTTCTTC | CASSIVLPSGGYNEQFF
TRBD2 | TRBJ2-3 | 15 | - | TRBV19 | TGTGCCAGTAGGGTCGCGGGGCCCCGGGGGGGAACGCAGTATTTT | CASRVAGPRGGTQYF
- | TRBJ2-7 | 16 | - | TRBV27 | TGTGCCAGCAGTTTATACTCAGCGCGGGACGGCTACGAGCAGTACTTC | CASSLYSARDGYEQYF
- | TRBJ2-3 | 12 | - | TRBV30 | TGTGCCTGGAGTCGTCAACGAGATACGCAGTATTTT | CAWSRQRDTQYF
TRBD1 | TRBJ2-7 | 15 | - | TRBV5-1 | TGCGCCAGCAGCTTGGTGGGACAGGGATTAATCGAGCAGTACTTC | CASSLVGQGLIEQYF
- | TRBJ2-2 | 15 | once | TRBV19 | TGTGCCAGTAGCTCACAGGGCTGGAGAGCCGGGGAGCTGTTTTTT | CASSSQGWRAGELFF
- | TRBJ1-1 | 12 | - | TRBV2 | TGTGCCAGCAGTGAAGGGTACACTGAAGCTTTCTTT | CASSEGYTEAFF
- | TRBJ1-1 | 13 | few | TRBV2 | TGTGCCAGCAGCGTCGGGGGGAGCACTGAAGCTTTCTTT | CASSVGGSTEAFF
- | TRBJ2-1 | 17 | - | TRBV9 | TGTGCCAGCAGCGTCCAGCCGACAGGTCGAGGGCCTAATGAGCAGTTCTTC | CASSVQPTGRGPNEQFF
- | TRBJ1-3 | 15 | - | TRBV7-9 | TGTGCCAGCAGCCGGACACAACACTCTGGAAACACCATATATTTT | CASSRTQHSGNTIYF
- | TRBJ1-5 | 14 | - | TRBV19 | TGTGCCGTCTCTTCCAGGGTCGGTAATCAGCCCCAGCATTTT | CAVSSRVGNQPQHF
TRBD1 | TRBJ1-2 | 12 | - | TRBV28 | TGTGCCACAGGGGGTGGATTCTATGGCTACACCTTC | CATGGGFYGYTF
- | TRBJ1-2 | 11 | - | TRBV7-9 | TGTGCCAGCAGCTCTGACAGCCGCTACACCTTC | CASSSDSRYTF
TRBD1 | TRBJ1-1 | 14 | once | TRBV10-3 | TGTGCCATTAGAGAGGGACAGGTGAACACTGAAGCTTTCTTT | CAIREGQVNTEAFF
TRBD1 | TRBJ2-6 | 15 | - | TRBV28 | TGTGCCACAAAACAGGGGTGGCCTGGGGCCAACGTCCTGACTTTC | CATKQGWPGANVLTF